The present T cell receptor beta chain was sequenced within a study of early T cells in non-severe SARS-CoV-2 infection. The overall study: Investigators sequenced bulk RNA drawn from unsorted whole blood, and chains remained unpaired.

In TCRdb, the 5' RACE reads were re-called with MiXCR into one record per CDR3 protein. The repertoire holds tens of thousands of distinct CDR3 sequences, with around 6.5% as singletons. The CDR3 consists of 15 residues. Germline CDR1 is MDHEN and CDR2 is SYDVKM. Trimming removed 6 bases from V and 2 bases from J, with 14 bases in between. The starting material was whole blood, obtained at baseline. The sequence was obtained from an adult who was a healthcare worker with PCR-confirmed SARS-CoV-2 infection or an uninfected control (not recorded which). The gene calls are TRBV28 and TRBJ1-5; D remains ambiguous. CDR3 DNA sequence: TGTGCCAGCAGCCGCCCAGACTTTGGCAATCAGCCCCAGCATTTT. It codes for CASSRPDFGNQPQHF.